Below, 23 T cell receptor beta chains from the same sample are listed, as sequenced in a study of OX40 agonist ivuxolimab in advanced cancers. Receptors were amplified or captured by the immunoSEQ multiplex PCR assay. This immuneACCESS table, as held by TCRdb, lists in-frame sequences with V and J called but not all clones. Of the missing ones, under half trace to an unresolved V gene in checked studies; the others have no known cause. The sample has around 15,000 clones on record, around 80% of them singletons. The ten largest clonotypes hold 25% to 30% of the sample. This material consisted of CD4+ or CD8+ T cells sorted from blood, taken in a trial of the OX40 agonist ivuxolimab. These TCRs come from an adult with an advanced solid tumor such as melanoma, head and neck, liver or kidney cancer.

The rearrangement joins TRBV9 to TRBJ2-7; TRBD1 matches 11 bases. The CDR3 loop spans 16 amino acids. With 4 bases clipped from V and 6 bases from J, the junction kept 12 bases outside the gene matches. Germline V gene lookup returns CDR1 SGDLS and CDR2 YYNGEE. CDR3 coding DNA: TGTGCCAGCAGCTTAGACAGCGGACAGGGGGCTATCGAGCAGTACTTC. Protein sequence: CASSLDSGQGAIEQYF.

This clone appeared a few times. The rearrangement joins TRBV5-6 to TRBJ1-1; D unresolved. Trimming cost V 3 bases and J 1 base, with 16 bases left between them. The V gene's germline CDR1 is SGHDT and CDR2 YYEEEE. The CDR3 extends over 16 amino acids. CDR3 DNA: TGTGCCAGCAGCTACGGGGTTTTGGCGGCGAACACTGAAGCTTTCTTT. Protein sequence: CASSYGVLAANTEAFF.

This clone was seen only a few times. J is TRBJ1-1 and V is TRBV28, with D possibly being TRBD1 (6 bases). The CDR3 contains 13 residues. The germline CDR1 and CDR2 sequences are MDHEN and SYDVKM. Trimming stripped 4 bases from V and 1 base from J, with 7 bases between. The CDR3 coding sequence is TGTGCCAGCAGTTCGGGACAGAACACTGAAGCTTTCTTT. Its translation is CASSSGQNTEAFF.

The J gene is TRBJ2-7, the V gene TRBV5-6; the match to TRBD1 covers 7 bases. The CDR3 consists of 13 residues. The germline V gene encodes CDR1 SGHDT and CDR2 YYEEEE. V gave up 4 bases and J gave up 4 bases; unmatched junction bases: 5. As DNA, the CDR3 is TGTGCCAGCAGCCTGGACAGGATTTACGAGCAGTACTTC. This translates into CASSLDRIYEQYF.

The J gene is TRBJ1-1, the V gene TRBV27; D might be TRBD1 (5 bases). There are 14 residues in the CDR3. V lost 8 bases and J lost 2, with 15 bases in between. The V gene's germline CDR1 is MNHEY and CDR2 SMNVEV (reference sequence). The CDR3 nucleotides are TGTGCCAGCGGACTTTGGGGCCTTAACACTGAAGCTTTCTTT. This sequence encodes CASGLWGLNTEAFF.

This chain connects TRBV18 to TRBJ2-1; 10 bases agree with TRBD2. This CDR3 comprises 17 residues. Trimming cost V 2 bases and J 3 bases; bases outside gene matches: 7. Germline values: CDR1 KGHSH, CDR2 LQKENI. The CDR3 DNA sequence: TGTGCCAGCTCACCAGGCCTAGCGGGAGAAGGCTACAATGAGCAGTTCTTC. Translating gives CASSPGLAGEGYNEQFF. The variable domain in full, completed from reference TRBV18 and TRBJ2-1, reads NAGVMQNPRHLVRRRGQEARLRCSPMKGHSHVYWYRQLPEEGLKFMVYLQKENIIDESGMPKERFSAEFPKEGPSILRIQQVVRGDSAAYFCASSPGLAGEGYNEQFFGPGTRLTVL.

This clone was seen only a few times. The rearrangement links TRBV15 to TRBJ1-5; D gene uncertain. Trimming removed 5 bases from V and 0 bases from J, with 14 bases in between. Germline V CDR1 and CDR2: LNHNV, YYDKDF (reference sequence). This CDR3 region has 16 residues. The CDR3 bases are TGTGCCACCAGCGGCCGTACACCTTATAGCAATCAGCCCCAGCATTTT. The encoded protein is CATSGRTPYSNQPQHF.

The chain has TRBV11-2 and TRBJ2-7; 14 nucleotides match TRBD2. In germline, CDR1 is SGHAT, CDR2 FQNNGV. This CDR3 is built from 19 residues. J gave up 0 bases and V 1 base, and 8 bases lay outside the gene matches. The DNA for the CDR3 is TGTGCCAGCAGCTTAGCCGGGACTAGCGGGGGCCCTAGCTCCTACGAGCAGTACTTC. Protein: CASSLAGTSGGPSSYEQYF.

The V call is TRBV5-1, the J call TRBJ2-7; TRBD1 matches at 7 bases. Per germline, CDR1 SGHRS and CDR2 YFSETQ. The ends lost 4 bases at V and 3 bases at J; junction bases unmatched: 7. There are 14 residues in the CDR3. This CDR3 is CASSQGGKGYEQYF. The CDR3 nucleotides are TGCGCCAGCAGCCAAGGGGGCAAGGGCTACGAGCAGTACTTC.

This clone counts as medium-sized (0.01 to 0.1%). The rearrangement links TRBV5-1 to TRBJ1-1; the D gene is possibly TRBD1 (5 bases). Germline CDR1 and CDR2: SGHRS and YFSETQ. The CDR3 sequence is 12 residues long. Trimming removed 6 bases from V and 4 bases from J, with 10 bases in between. The CDR3, as DNA: TGCGCCAGCAAGACGGGGGGCACTGAAGCTTTCTTT. Amino acids: CASKTGGTEAFF.

This clone appeared a single time. V gene TRBV6-1 combines with J gene TRBJ2-7, with D possibly TRBD1 on 6 matching bases. In germline, CDR1 is MNHNS, CDR2 SASEGT. Trimming stripped 8 bases from V and 3 bases from J, with 17 bases between. There are 14 residues in the CDR3. The CDR3 region is CASAFRRDNYEQYF. In nucleotides, the CDR3 is TGTGCCAGCGCCTTCCGCCGGGACAACTACGAGCAGTACTTC.

This rearrangement joins TRBV20-1 to TRBJ2-1; unclear D gene. Trimming pared 7 bases from V and 4 bases from J, leaving 5 bases between. Germline-derived CDR1 and CDR2 are DFQATT and SNEGSKA (reference sequence). This CDR3 is built from 10 residues. CDR3 in DNA: TGCAGTGGCCTTTACAATGAGCAGTTCTTC. It is translated as CSGLYNEQFF.

The rearrangement links TRBV5-6 to TRBJ2-2, with 7 bases identical to TRBD1. Germline CDR1 and CDR2: SGHDT and YYEEEE. The CDR3 is 15 amino acids. V lost 0 bases to trimming and J lost 3 bases; unmatched junction nucleotides: 2. This CDR3 reads CASSLVQGDTGELFF. As DNA, the CDR3 is TGTGCCAGCAGCTTGGTGCAGGGGGACACCGGGGAGCTGTTTTTT.

This chain joins TRBV11-2 and TRBJ2-3; the match to TRBD2 covers 11 bases. CDR1 and CDR2 from the germline V gene are SGHAT and FQNNGV. This CDR3 has 16 residues. J gave up 4 bases and V 2 bases, and 5 bases lay outside the gene matches. In DNA, the CDR3 is TGTGCCAGCAGCTTACTAGCGGGAGGATTTGCAGATACGCAGTATTTT. Translation: CASSLLAGGFADTQYF.

V gene TRBV5-6 combines with J gene TRBJ1-5; weak D call: TRBD1 (5 bases). The CDR3 spans 12 residues. The germline V gene encodes CDR1 SGHDT and CDR2 YYEEEE. Trimming pared 3 bases from V and 4 bases from J, leaving 5 bases between. The DNA of the CDR3 is TGTGCCAGCAGCTCAGGGAATCAGCCCCAGCATTTT. It encodes CASSSGNQPQHF.

The chain carries TRBV27 and TRBJ2-7; D is perhaps TRBD1 (5 bases). V lost 5 bases to trimming and J lost 2 bases, with 13 bases between them. The germline V gene encodes CDR1 MNHEY and CDR2 SMNVEV (reference sequence). This CDR3 spans 14 amino acids. CDR3 loop: CASSGLAGPYEQYF. The DNA of the CDR3 is TGTGCCAGCAGTGGGCTCGCAGGGCCCTACGAGCAGTACTTC.

V is TRBV7-2 and J is TRBJ2-2; D is undetermined. Germline-derived CDR1 and CDR2 are SGHTA and FQGNSA. This CDR3 contains 11 residues. The V and J ends lost 6 bases and 6 bases respectively, with 5 bases between them. The CDR3 DNA is TGTGCCAGCAGTCTTCCCGGGGAGCTGTTTTTT. It codes for CASSLPGELFF.

The chain carries TRBV5-8 and TRBJ1-4; 8 bases map to TRBD1. V shed 1 base, J shed 6 bases, and the junction held 5 bases outside the gene matches. The germline V gene encodes CDR1 SGHTS and CDR2 YDEGEE. This CDR3 is built from 15 residues. In DNA, the CDR3 is TGTGCCAGCAGCTTGAGCGGACAGGGCTATGAAAAACTGTTTTTT. It yields the protein CASSLSGQGYEKLFF. The full variable domain, in which reference TRBV5-8 and TRBJ1-4 provide the parts outside the CDR3, is EAGVTQSPTHLIKTRGQQATLRCSPISGHTSVYWYQQALGLGLQFLLWYDEGEERNRGNFPPRFSGRQFPNYSSELNVNALELEDSALYLCASSLSGQGYEKLFFGSGTQLSVL.

This clone was counted between two and nine times. This chain links TRBV9 with TRBJ2-7; no definite D call. The CDR3 has 13 amino acids. CDR1 is SGDLS, CDR2 YYNGEE, per germline. V lost 8 bases and J lost 2, with 14 bases in between. DNA for the CDR3: TGTGCCAGACTGCACAGCCCGCCCTACGAGCAGTACTTC. Translation gives CARLHSPPYEQYF.

This clone appeared a few times. The chain joins TRBV25-1 to TRBJ2-2, with 15 nucleotides matching TRBD2. The CDR3 is made up of 17 amino acids. Germline CDR1 MGHDK, CDR2 SYGVNS. V was clipped by 4 bases and J by 6 bases; unmatched bases: 6. Here the CDR3 reads CASSGGLAGGEAGELFF. The CDR3 nucleotides are TGTGCCAGCAGTGGGGGACTAGCGGGAGGTGAGGCCGGGGAGCTGTTTTTT.

This clone was observed a single time. This rearrangement joins TRBV27 to TRBJ1-1; 7 bases are shared with TRBD1. V lost 5 bases and J lost 10; bases outside the gene matches: 13. CDR3 length equals 14 residues. Per the germline V gene, CDR1 is MNHEY and CDR2 is SMNVEV (reference sequence). The CDR3 DNA is TGTGCCAGCAGTACGCTCACAGGGGTCTTTGCAGCTTTCTTT. It translates to CASSTLTGVFAAFF.

The V gene is TRBV5-6, the J gene TRBJ1-1; D is unresolved. V dropped 4 bases and J dropped 3 bases, with 13 bases sitting between them. The CDR3 is made up of 14 amino acids. CDR1 is SGHDT and CDR2 is YYEEEE in the germline V gene. CDR3 bases: TGTGCCAGCAGCGTCGGACGTTCGGACACTGAAGCTTTCTTT. The encoded protein is CASSVGRSDTEAFF.

This clone has more than one count but fewer than ten. V and J are TRBV28 and TRBJ2-7; 8 bases line up with TRBD2. The CDR3 loop spans 14 amino acids. V shed 5 bases, J shed 5 bases, and the junction held 8 bases outside the gene matches. Germline CDR1 is MDHEN and CDR2 is SYDVKM. This chain's CDR3 is CASSPPGGYHEQYF. The CDR3 bases are TGTGCCAGCAGTCCCCCGGGAGGGTACCACGAGCAGTACTTC.